Below are 30 T cell receptor beta chains sequenced from a single sample in a study of blood T cell repertoires in COVID-19. Libraries were prepared by immunoSEQ multiplex PCR; TCRdb keeps only in-frame clonotypes and omits some of them. The profile shows 150,000 to 200,000 clones, 89% of them singletons. Sequencing used peripheral blood. Receptors originate from a man younger than 30 who had recovered from COVID-19.

The gene calls are TRBV24-1 and TRBJ2-1, with TRBD2 matching over 9 bases. CDR3 size: 14 residues. Trimming took 5 bases from V and 5 from J; bases not matched to a gene: 3. Germline CDR1 and CDR2: KGHDR and SFDVKD. This chain's CDR3 is CATSALAGDNEQFF. CDR3 nucleotides: TGTGCCACCAGTGCCTTAGCGGGAGACAATGAGCAGTTCTTC.

This clone was seen only once. The V gene is TRBV11-3, the J gene TRBJ2-5; 15 bases are shared with TRBD2. Germline V gene lookup returns CDR1 SGHNT and CDR2 YENEEA. The V and J ends lost 5 bases and 5 bases, in that order; junction bases with no gene match: 3. The CDR3 contains 15 residues. CDR3 nucleotide sequence: TGTGCCAGCAGCCTGGGGACTAGCGGGGGGGAGACCCAGTACTTC. Translated, it gives CASSLGTSGGETQYF. Together with reference TRBV11-3 and TRBJ2-5, the CDR3 gives the full variable domain: EAGVVQSPRYKIIEKKQPVAFWCNPISGHNTLYWYLQNLGQGPELLIRYENEEAVDDSQLPKDRFSAERLKGVDSTLKIQPAELGDSAVYLCASSLGTSGGETQYFGPGTRLLVL.

The chain carries TRBV28 and TRBJ2-7; possibly TRBD2 for D (7 bases). The CDR3 consists of 15 residues. CDR1 and CDR2 from the germline V gene are MDHEN and SYDVKM. Trimming took off 7 bases at V and 6 bases at J, with 22 bases between the two ends. CDR3 sequence (DNA): TGTGCCAGCACCTTCCGAGGGGGGGGCTTTCGCGAGCAGTACTTC. This translates into CASTFRGGGFREQYF.

The chain recombines TRBV29-1 with TRBJ1-2, with TRBD1 identical over 9 bases. The germline V gene has CDR1 SQVTM and CDR2 ANQGSEA. V gave up 6 bases and J gave up 4 bases; unmatched junction bases: 9. This CDR3 region has 14 residues. CDR3 region: CSVGSGTGPYGYTF. CDR3 bases: TGCAGCGTAGGATCCGGGACAGGGCCCTATGGCTACACCTTC.

In this sample, this clone turned up many times. The V call is TRBV19, the J call TRBJ2-2; D perhaps matches TRBD1 (5 bases). The ends were cut back, 3 bases at V and 3 bases at J, with 17 bases in the middle. Germline V lookup: CDR1 LNHDA, CDR2 SQIVND (reference sequence). The CDR3 has 17 amino acids. The CDR3 region is CASSIESRVRYTGELFF. The CDR3 DNA sequence: TGTGCCAGTAGTATCGAGAGCAGGGTGAGGTACACCGGGGAGCTGTTTTTT.

The chain has TRBV5-1 and TRBJ2-1; maybe TRBD2 (5 bases). Germline V gene lookup returns CDR1 SGHRS and CDR2 YFSETQ. There are 14 residues in the CDR3. The germline V and J ends were trimmed by 6 bases and 8 bases, with 18 bases remaining between them. The CDR3: CASTGEPLLDEQFF. CDR3 in DNA: TGCGCCAGCACCGGGGAGCCGCTACTAGATGAGCAGTTCTTC.

The rearrangement joins TRBV6-1 to TRBJ1-2, with unresolved D. V dropped 2 bases and J dropped 6 bases, with 16 bases sitting between them. The germline V gene has CDR1 MNHNS and CDR2 SASEGT. CDR3 length: 15 residues. CDR3 in amino acids: CASSESGIPINGYTF. The CDR3 nucleotides are TGTGCCAGCAGTGAATCAGGCATCCCAATCAATGGCTACACCTTC.

This clone has a single count. The V call is TRBV4-3, the J call TRBJ2-7; 13 bases match TRBD2. Germline V lookup: CDR1 LGHNA, CDR2 YSLEER. Losses at the gene ends were 4 bases for V and 3 bases for J; bases not matched to a gene: 6. There are 16 residues in the CDR3. The CDR3 spells CASSLGLAGAGYEQYF. In DNA form, the CDR3 reads TGCGCCAGCAGCCTCGGACTAGCGGGAGCGGGCTACGAGCAGTACTTC.

The V and J genes are TRBV5-6 and TRBJ2-1; no clear D gene. Germline V lookup: CDR1 SGHDT, CDR2 YYEEEE. V was pared by 0 bases and J by 0 bases, with 10 bases between. This CDR3 region has 16 residues. The CDR3 bases are TGTGCCAGCAGCTTGGGGTCTCGGAGCTCCTACAATGAGCAGTTCTTC. Protein: CASSLGSRSSYNEQFF.

V is TRBV2 and J is TRBJ1-2; possible D gene TRBD1, 5 bases. V was cut by 6 bases and J by 8 bases, with 7 bases left in between. The CDR3 extends over 10 amino acids. CDR1 SNHLY and CDR2 FYNNEI come from the germline V gene. The CDR3 here is CASRQGGYTF. Written as DNA, the CDR3 is TGTGCCAGCAGGCAGGGCGGCTACACCTTC.

This clone was detected a few times. The chain uses TRBV19 and TRBJ2-7; 9 positions match TRBD1. Looked up from germline, CDR1 is LNHDA and CDR2 is SQIVND (reference sequence). J lost 3 bases, V lost 5 bases, and 5 bases had no gene match. The CDR3 length is 14 residues. The CDR3 nucleotides are TGTGCCAGTAGTGCCGGGACAGGGAGCTACGAGCAGTACTTC. Encoded protein: CASSAGTGSYEQYF.

This clone was detected once. The chain couples TRBV19 to TRBJ2-3, with D possibly TRBD2 on 6 matching bases. Germline CDR1 reads LNHDA; CDR2 reads SQIVND (reference sequence). This CDR3 is 16 amino acids long. The V end was cut by 11 bases, the J end by 2 bases, with 23 bases between. The CDR3 here is CACRDSSLIPTDTQYF. In DNA form, the CDR3 reads TGTGCCTGCCGGGACTCTAGCTTAATTCCCACAGATACGCAGTATTTT.

The CDR3 sequence: CASSAQGNWYEQYF. As DNA, the CDR3 is TGTGCCAGCTCGGCGCAGGGGAACTGGTACGAGCAGTACTTC. The chain is built from TRBV18 and TRBJ2-7; D is possibly TRBD1 (6 bases). This CDR3 comprises 14 residues. In germline, CDR1 is KGHSH, CDR2 LQKENI. Trimming left V 6 bases short and J 4 bases short, with 16 bases between.

The rearrangement joins TRBV19 to TRBJ1-5; D is perhaps TRBD1 (5 bases). Trimming shortened V by 3 bases and J by 7 bases, and 22 bases separated the two germline ends. The CDR3 sequence is 17 residues long. The germline V gene encodes CDR1 LNHDA and CDR2 SQIVND (reference sequence). This CDR3 is CASSIIGGSQGGQPQHF. In nucleotides, the CDR3 is TGTGCCAGTAGTATTATCGGGGGGTCCCAGGGCGGGCAGCCCCAGCATTTT.

The chain combines TRBV25-1 with TRBJ2-1; D not resolved. Per the germline V gene, CDR1 is MGHDK and CDR2 is SYGVNS. Trimming took 3 bases from V and 2 from J, leaving 11 bases between them. The CDR3 contains 15 residues. The CDR3: CASSDLTDPYNEQFF. CDR3 bases: TGTGCCAGCAGTGATCTTACAGACCCCTACAATGAGCAGTTCTTC. The full variable domain, with the rest looked up from reference TRBV25-1 and TRBJ2-1, is EADIYQTPRYLVIGTGKKITLECSQTMGHDKMYWYQQDPGMELHLIHYSYGVNSTEKGDLSSESTVSRIRTEHFPLTLESARPSHTSQYLCASSDLTDPYNEQFFGPGTRLTVL.

The chain uses TRBV4-2 and TRBJ1-5; D is undetermined. From germline, CDR1 is LGHNA and CDR2 YNFKEQ. The CDR3 extends over 15 amino acids. The V end was cut by 1 base, the J end by 2 bases, with 9 bases between. CDR3 bases: TGTGCCAGCAGCCAAGGAACCGTAGGCAATCAGCCCCAGCATTTT. Protein product: CASSQGTVGNQPQHF.

This clone has just one count. The gene calls are TRBV27 and TRBJ2-3; TRBD2 might be the D (5 bases). Looked up from germline, CDR1 is MNHEY and CDR2 is SMNVEV (reference sequence). This CDR3 has 15 residues. Trimming removed 2 bases at V and 2 bases at J, with 11 bases between. CDR3 in amino acids: CASSLGSRATDTQYF. As DNA, the CDR3 is TGTGCCAGCAGTTTAGGGAGCCGGGCCACAGATACGCAGTATTTT.

The CDR3 here is CASSYTAGGTEAFF. CDR3 in DNA: TGTGCCAGCAGTTACACCGCCGGCGGCACTGAAGCTTTCTTT. The V call is TRBV6-5, the J call TRBJ1-1; D call uncertain. The CDR3 is 14 residues long. Trimming pared 2 bases from V and 4 bases from J, leaving 11 bases between. The germline CDR1 and CDR2 sequences are MNHEY and SVGAGI.

This clone has just one count. The rearrangement joins TRBV5-1 to TRBJ2-7; TRBD2 agrees at 7 bases. The CDR3 has 15 amino acids. V lost 0 bases to trimming and J lost 7 bases; unmatched junction nucleotides: 10. From germline, CDR1 is SGHRS and CDR2 YFSETQ. The chain's CDR3 is CASSLGLAANVEQYF. In nucleotides, the CDR3 is TGCGCCAGCAGCTTGGGACTAGCCGCTAATGTAGAGCAGTACTTC. Complete variable domain (other parts from reference TRBV5-1 and TRBJ2-7): KAGVTQTPRYLIKTRGQQVTLSCSPISGHRSVSWYQQTPGQGLQFLFEYFSETQRNKGNFPGRFSGRQFSNSRSEMNVSTLELGDSALYLCASSLGLAANVEQYFGPGTRLTVT.

The V call is TRBV30, the J call TRBJ2-2; 8 nucleotides agree with TRBD2. From germline, CDR1 is GTSNPN and CDR2 SVGIG (reference sequence). V lost 1 base, J lost 1 base, and 8 bases stayed unmatched. This CDR3 has 17 residues. DNA of the CDR3: TGTGCCTGGAGTGCTCCCCTGAGCGGGGGGAACACCGGGGAGCTGTTTTTT. Amino acids: CAWSAPLSGGNTGELFF.

The CDR3 DNA reads TGTGCCATCAGTGAGTCGGGGCTAGCGGGAGCCGGGCGCTACGAGCAGTACTTC. Translation: CAISESGLAGAGRYEQYF. The gene calls are TRBV10-3 and TRBJ2-7; 10 nucleotides agree with TRBD2. This CDR3 has 18 residues. Germline V lookup: CDR1 ENHRY, CDR2 SYGVKD. V lost 0 bases and J lost 3; bases outside the gene matches: 11.

The genes are TRBV3-1 (or the pseudogene TRBV3-2) and TRBJ2-1; no clear D gene. V was shortened by 2 bases and J by 2 bases, with 13 bases between the two germline ends. Germline-derived CDR1 and CDR2 are LGHDT and YNNKEL (reference sequence). CDR3 length: 16 amino acids. CDR3 coding DNA: TGTGCCAGCAGCCAAATCTCGCGAATAACCTACAATGAGCAGTTCTTC. Translation gives CASSQISRITYNEQFF.

V and J are TRBV5-5 and TRBJ2-7, with no clear D. The CDR3 totals 13 residues. V was clipped by 3 bases and J by 4 bases, with 11 bases between them. Germline loops: CDR1 SGHKS, CDR2 YYEKEE (reference sequence). CDR3 sequence (DNA): TGTGCCAGCAGCTCTGAACTGTGGTACGAGCAGTACTTC. It encodes CASSSELWYEQYF.

This chain links TRBV7-2 with TRBJ1-6, with 9 nucleotides matching TRBD1. This CDR3 is 14 amino acids long. J gave up 9 bases and V 4 bases, and 4 bases lay outside the gene matches. Germline CDR1 reads SGHTA; CDR2 reads FQGNSA. The CDR3 sequence is CASSSGTGRSPLHF. CDR3 nucleotide sequence: TGTGCCAGCAGCTCCGGGACAGGGCGTTCACCCCTCCACTTT.

This clone was seen a single time. Other DNA sequences in this sample translate to the same CDR3. The chain couples TRBV9 to TRBJ2-1, with D possibly being TRBD2 (5 bases). The ends were cut back, 3 bases at V and 0 bases at J, with 10 bases in the middle. This CDR3 has 15 residues. Germline CDR1 and CDR2: SGDLS and YYNGEE. Here the CDR3 DNA reads TGTGCCAGCAGCGCCAGCGGCAGCTCCTACAATGAGCAGTTCTTC. Translation gives CASSASGSSYNEQFF.

V is TRBV7-2 and J is TRBJ2-7; 11 nucleotides align to TRBD2. This CDR3 contains 16 residues. Germline V lookup: CDR1 SGHTA, CDR2 FQGNSA. The V gene end was trimmed by 4 bases and the J gene end by 0 bases; junction bases not matched to a gene: 5. The CDR3 loop reads CASSSVAGGISYEQYF. The CDR3, as DNA: TGTGCCAGCAGCTCCGTAGCGGGAGGGATCTCCTACGAGCAGTACTTC.

The chain combines TRBV14 with TRBJ2-1, with 8 bases lining up with TRBD2. The ends lost 4 bases at V and 6 bases at J; junction bases unmatched: 8. Germline V lookup: CDR1 SGHDN, CDR2 FVKESK. CDR3 length: 15 amino acids. The chain's CDR3 is CASSLREGRGNEQFF. As DNA, the CDR3 is TGTGCCAGCAGCCTCCGGGAGGGCCGAGGCAATGAGCAGTTCTTC.

This clone appeared a single time. The rearrangement uses TRBV3-1 (or the pseudogene TRBV3-2) and TRBJ2-7; 9 positions match TRBD1. This CDR3 has 17 amino acids. V dropped 3 bases and J dropped 1; count of bases not matched to a gene: 10. CDR1 and CDR2 from the germline V gene are LGHDT and YNNKEL (reference sequence). The CDR3 DNA is TGTGCCAGCAGCCAGGCTTCCGGGACAGGGAGGTCCTACGAGCAGTACTTC. This sequence encodes CASSQASGTGRSYEQYF.

This sequence joins TRBV9 and TRBJ2-1, with a tentative D call TRBD2 (5 bases). Germline V gives CDR1 SGDLS, CDR2 YYNGEE. The ends were cut back, 0 bases at V and 2 bases at J, with 9 bases in the middle. This CDR3 contains 15 residues. CDR3 DNA: TGTGCCAGCAGCGTAGGGGGAGTAGCCTACAATGAGCAGTTCTTC. Protein: CASSVGGVAYNEQFF.

This rearrangement joins TRBV28 to TRBJ1-3; D uncertain. The CDR3 runs to 15 residues. V dropped 4 bases and J dropped 7 bases, with 17 bases sitting between them. Germline V gene lookup returns CDR1 MDHEN and CDR2 SYDVKM. The CDR3 bases are TGTGCCAGCAGTTCAAGGCGGGGAATAACGAACACCATATATTTT. Translation gives CASSSRRGITNTIYF.